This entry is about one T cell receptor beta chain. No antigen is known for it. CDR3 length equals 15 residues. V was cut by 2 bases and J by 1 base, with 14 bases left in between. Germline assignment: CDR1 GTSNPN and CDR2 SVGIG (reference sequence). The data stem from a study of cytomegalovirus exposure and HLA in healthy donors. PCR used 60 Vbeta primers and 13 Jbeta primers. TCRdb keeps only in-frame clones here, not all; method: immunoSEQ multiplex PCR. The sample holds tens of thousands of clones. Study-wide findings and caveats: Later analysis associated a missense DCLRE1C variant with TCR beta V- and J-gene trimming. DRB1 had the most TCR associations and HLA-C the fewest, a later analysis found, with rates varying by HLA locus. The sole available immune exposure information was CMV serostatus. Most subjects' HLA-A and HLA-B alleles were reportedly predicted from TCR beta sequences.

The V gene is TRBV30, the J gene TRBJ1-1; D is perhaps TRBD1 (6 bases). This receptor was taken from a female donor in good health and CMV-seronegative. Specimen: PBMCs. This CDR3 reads CAWSRRGGANTEAFF. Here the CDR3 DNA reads TGTGCCTGGAGTAGGAGGGGGGGCGCGAACACTGAAGCTTTCTTT.